This TCR beta chain is drawn from a study of blood T cell repertoires in COVID-19. Study overall: T cells, B-cell-depleted T cells, or PBMCs supplied cDNA or gDNA.

The protocol was immunoSEQ multiplex PCR, while the TCRdb copy is restricted to in-frame clones and leaves out a portion. The table has 53,000 or so clones, around 80% seen once. CDR3 length: 14 amino acids. The J segment lost 5 bases and the V segment lost 10 bases, leaving 9 bases of the junction unmatched. CDR1 and CDR2 (germline): MNHEY, SMNVEV (reference sequence). The receptor comes from a human donor in a cohort sampled during active COVID-19. Sequenced material: peripheral blood. The V call is TRBV27, the J call TRBJ2-1; 9 positions agree with TRBD2. CDR3 sequence reads: CATSGRLMNNEQFF. The CDR3 nucleotides read TGTGCCACCAGCGGGAGGCTAATGAACAATGAGCAGTTCTTC.